This entry lists 21 T cell receptor beta chains sequenced from one sample in a study of T-cell reconstitution after alpha-beta-depleted transplantation in children. Unique molecular identifiers were incorporated during preparation of the TCRbeta library. From the PCR reads, TCRdb called clonotypes with MiXCR, one entry per CDR3 protein. Of some 220,000 distinct CDR3 sequences listed, 11% are singletons. Source: PBMCs, taken before TCRalphabeta/CD19-depleted stem cell transplant. All receptors come from a child younger than two with acute myeloid leukemia, due to receive a stem cell transplant.

This clonotype appeared a few times. The genes are TRBV3-1 and TRBJ2-7; D is undetermined. Trimming took off 0 bases at V and 4 bases at J, with 10 bases between the two ends. The germline CDR1 and CDR2 sequences are LGHDT and YNNKEL (reference sequence). The CDR3 covers 14 residues. The CDR3 here is CASSQDGEWYEQYF. CDR3 coding DNA: TGTGCCAGCAGCCAAGACGGAGAATGGTACGAGCAGTACTTC.

This clonotype occurred many times. The CDR3 DNA sequence: TGTGCCAGCAGTTTACCCCCGACAGGACTCTCCTACGAGCAGTACTTC. Amino acids: CASSLPPTGLSYEQYF. This chain links TRBV5-5 with TRBJ2-7; D might be TRBD1 (6 bases). Looked up from germline, CDR1 is SGHKS and CDR2 is YYEKEE (reference sequence). V lost 5 bases and J lost 0, with 18 bases in between. The CDR3 totals 16 residues.

This clonotype was counted ten times or more. The chain recombines TRBV5-1 with TRBJ2-3; 11 positions agree with TRBD2. From germline, CDR1 is SGHRS and CDR2 YFSETQ. CDR3 length equals 16 residues. J gave up 4 bases and V 1 base, and 5 bases lay outside the gene matches. The DNA of the CDR3 is TGCGCCAGCAGCTTGTTAGCGGGAGGGGGTGCAGATACGCAGTATTTT. Translating it yields CASSLLAGGGADTQYF.

The sample holds many counts of this clonotype. The chain employs TRBV7-8 and TRBJ1-4; no definite D call. The germline CDR1 and CDR2 sequences are SGHVS and FQNEAQ. The CDR3 has 15 residues. The V end lost 8 bases, the J end lost 0 bases, and 13 bases lay between the germline ends. The CDR3 reads CASGRSETTNEKLFF. The CDR3 bases are TGTGCCAGCGGGCGTTCGGAGACAACTAATGAAAAACTGTTTTTT.

Ten or more counts support this clonotype. V and J are TRBV27 and TRBJ2-2, with D maybe TRBD1 (5 bases). The CDR3 length is 15 residues. Germline V gene data show CDR1 as MNHEY and CDR2 as SMNVEV (reference sequence). V lost 7 bases, J lost 1 base, and 13 bases lay in between. The CDR3 sequence is CASNRGDRNTGELFF. The CDR3 DNA reads as TGTGCCAGCAACCGTGGCGACAGGAACACCGGGGAGCTGTTTTTT.

The sample holds many counts of this clonotype. V is TRBV15 and J is TRBJ2-7; D gene unclear. Germline CDR1 and CDR2: LNHNV and YYDKDF (reference sequence). V lost 0 bases and J lost 0, with 6 bases in between. The CDR3 extends over 14 amino acids. The CDR3, as DNA: TGTGCCACCAGCAGAGATACCAGCTCCTACGAGCAGTACTTC. Translated, it gives CATSRDTSSYEQYF.

This clonotype was found many times. The CDR3 reads CSARDAWGGGAADTQYF. In DNA form, the CDR3 reads TGCAGTGCTAGAGATGCCTGGGGCGGGGGGGCAGCAGATACGCAGTATTTT. The J gene is TRBJ2-3, the V gene TRBV20-1; 9 nucleotides match TRBD2. This CDR3 comprises 17 residues. Trimming took 0 bases from V and 4 from J; bases not matched to a gene: 11. Germline loops: CDR1 DFQATT, CDR2 SNEGSKA (reference sequence).

This clonotype was seen at least ten times. This chain uses TRBV18 with TRBJ1-2; the D is unclear. V lost 3 bases and J 4 bases, leaving 12 bases between the germline ends. The CDR3 extends over 14 amino acids. Germline V lookup: CDR1 KGHSH, CDR2 LQKENI. The DNA for the CDR3 is TGTGCCAGCTCACCGGACCTCAACTCCTATGGCTACACCTTC. Protein sequence: CASSPDLNSYGYTF.

The chain couples TRBV5-5 to TRBJ2-2; D might be TRBD2 (6 bases). V was cut by 4 bases and J by 1 base, with 14 bases left in between. The CDR3 consists of 16 residues. Germline V gene lookup returns CDR1 SGHKS and CDR2 YYEKEE (reference sequence). Here the CDR3 reads CASSHEGGKNTGELFF. CDR3 DNA sequence: TGTGCCAGCAGCCACGAGGGCGGGAAGAACACCGGGGAGCTGTTTTTT. The entire variable domain, with the rest obtained from reference TRBV5-5 and TRBJ2-2, is as follows: DAGVTQSPTHLIKTRGQQVTLRCSPISGHKSVSWYQQVLGQGPQFIFQYYEKEERGRGNFPDRFSARQFPNYSSELNVNALLLGDSALYLCASSHEGGKNTGELFFGEGSRLTVL.

This clonotype came up many times. V gene TRBV7-2 combines with J gene TRBJ2-4; TRBD1 matches at 7 bases. Germline values: CDR1 SGHTA, CDR2 FQGNSA. The CDR3 totals 18 residues. J was trimmed by 0 bases and V by 2 bases; bases with no gene match: 10. The DNA of the CDR3 is TGTGCCAGCAGCTTATCCTACAGGGGAAGAGCAGCCAAAAACATTCAGTACTTC. It encodes CASSLSYRGRAAKNIQYF.

At least ten counts were recorded for this clonotype. This rearrangement joins TRBV18 to TRBJ2-6; TRBD1 matches 10 bases. With 5 bases clipped from V and 2 bases from J, the junction kept 3 bases outside the gene matches. Germline values: CDR1 KGHSH, CDR2 LQKENI. CDR3 length equals 16 residues. CDR3 amino acids: CASSNGQGAGANVLTF. CDR3 DNA sequence: TGTGCCAGCTCAAACGGACAGGGGGCTGGGGCCAACGTCCTGACTTTC.

The gene calls are TRBV18 and TRBJ2-5; no clear D gene. The germline gives CDR1 KGHSH, CDR2 LQKENI. Trimming removed 3 bases at V and 3 bases at J, with 11 bases between. This CDR3 region has 14 residues. For the CDR3, the DNA is TGTGCCAGCTCACCGACTCTGGCCAAAGAGACCCAGTACTTC. This translates into CASSPTLAKETQYF.

This clonotype has a count of ten or more. J is TRBJ2-2 and V is TRBV29-1, with 9 bases fitting TRBD1. This CDR3 comprises 13 residues. From germline, CDR1 is SQVTM and CDR2 ANQGSEA. The CDR3 loop is CGGQGVNTGELFF. CDR3 in DNA: TGCGGGGGACAGGGAGTGAACACCGGGGAGCTGTTTTTT.

The chain recombines TRBV2 with TRBJ2-7; 10 bases fit TRBD1. The CDR3 has 17 amino acids. From germline, CDR1 is SNHLY and CDR2 FYNNEI. V lost 4 bases, J lost 0 bases, and 9 bases stayed unmatched. CDR3 DNA: TGTGCCAGCAGTGGCGGACTGGGACAGGGGATCTCCTACGAGCAGTACTTC. It yields the protein CASSGGLGQGISYEQYF.

This clonotype was seen ten or more times. The J gene is TRBJ1-2, the V gene TRBV20-1; unclear D gene. Germline V gene data show CDR1 as DFQATT and CDR2 as SNEGSKA (reference sequence). The ends were cut back, 8 bases at V and 2 bases at J, with 21 bases in the middle. This CDR3 comprises 15 residues. The CDR3: CSQQSGGKRNYGYTF. CDR3 DNA: TGCAGTCAACAATCAGGAGGGAAGAGGAACTATGGCTACACCTTC.

The sample holds many counts of this clonotype. The rearrangement uses TRBV5-1 and TRBJ2-2; tentatively, D is TRBD1 or TRBD2 (6 bases each). The CDR3 has 16 amino acids. Trimming took off 4 bases at V and 3 bases at J, with 16 bases between the two ends. CDR1 is SGHRS, CDR2 YFSETQ, per germline. The CDR3 reads CASSPRGTPDTGELFF. DNA for the CDR3: TGCGCCAGCAGCCCGCGCGGGACACCGGACACCGGGGAGCTGTTTTTT.

This clonotype showed up just a few times. The chain is built from TRBV29-1 and TRBJ1-2; D ambiguous. Trimming took 2 bases from V and 3 from J, leaving 10 bases between them. The CDR3 has 13 amino acids. The germline V gene has CDR1 SQVTM and CDR2 ANQGSEA. The DNA for the CDR3 is TGCAGCGTTGAAACGGGATTAGACTATGGCTACACCTTC. Residues: CSVETGLDYGYTF.

This clonotype was counted between two and nine times. The gene calls are TRBV6-1 and TRBJ2-7, with 9 positions matching TRBD1. With 3 bases clipped from V and 7 bases from J, the junction kept 10 bases outside the gene matches. From germline, CDR1 is MNHNS and CDR2 SASEGT. The CDR3 is 15 amino acids. DNA for the CDR3: TGTGCCAGCAGTGAGGAACAGGGGGCGCCGCAGGAGCAGTACTTC. Translation: CASSEEQGAPQEQYF.

This clonotype was detected many times. This chain uses TRBV7-9 with TRBJ2-5, with 8 bases matching TRBD1. Germline V gene lookup returns CDR1 SEHNR and CDR2 FQNEAQ (reference sequence). The length of the CDR3 is 14 residues. V lost 2 bases to trimming and J lost 2 bases; unmatched junction nucleotides: 1. The CDR3 loop reads CASSLRTGQETQYF. The CDR3 DNA follows: TGTGCCAGCAGCTTAAGGACAGGGCAAGAGACCCAGTACTTC.

Many counts were recorded for this clonotype. The genes are TRBV3-1 and TRBJ2-1, with unresolved D. The V end was cut by 4 bases, the J end by 4 bases, with 8 bases between. Germline-derived CDR1 and CDR2 are LGHDT and YNNKEL (reference sequence). The CDR3 is 13 residues long. The CDR3, as DNA: TGTGCCAGCAGCCGCCGCATGTACAATGAGCAGTTCTTC. Its translation is CASSRRMYNEQFF.

This clonotype has a count of ten or more. The CDR3 coding sequence is TGTGCCATCAAGAACAGGAGCTCCTACGAGCAGTACTTC. Translation gives CAIKNRSSYEQYF. The chain joins TRBV10-3 to TRBJ2-7; TRBD1 might be the D (5 bases). CDR1 ENHRY and CDR2 SYGVKD come from the germline V gene. The CDR3 length is 13 residues. Between the trimmed V and J ends, which lost 7 bases and 0 bases, there was a span of 10 bases.